The TCR beta chain described here comes from a study of T cells after yellow fever vaccination. General observations from the study: Most clones from primary vaccination were detected again post-booster (approximately 97% CD4, about 88% CD8). Clonotypes shared by both compartments, CD4 and CD8, made up a small share.

One entry per CDR3 protein, called by TCRdb with MiXCR from the 5' RACE reads. Of about 300,000 distinct CDR3 sequences listed, 8.5% to 10% are singletons. As concerns this clonotype: The antigen remains undetermined.

CDR1 DFQATT and CDR2 SNEGSKA come from the germline V gene (reference sequence). V lost 3 bases to trimming and J lost 0 bases, with 11 bases between them. This CDR3 is built from 14 residues. Sequenced here: CD4+ T cells sorted from PBMCs, sampled 5 days after the yellow fever booster vaccination. The receptor was isolated from a man aged 18 to 29 who received the YFV17D yellow fever vaccine. The chain couples TRBV20-1 to TRBJ1-2; D unclear. In DNA, the CDR3 is TGCAGTGCTAGTTTGGGAGTAGCTAACTATGGCTACACCTTC. Encoded protein: CSASLGVANYGYTF.